Listed below are T cell receptor beta chains from one sample, sequenced in a study of blood T cells in healthy people across ages. MiXCR, run by TCRdb on the 5' RACE reads, gives a single entry per CDR3 protein. The sample consists of about 1,400,000 distinct CDR3 sequences, around 42% of them appearing once. Sequencing was carried out using blood. The source is a woman under 30 in good health. Both conserved end residues are part of each CDR3. Rows may omit the clone size; those that give it use once, few, many or a size class.

J: TRBJ2-7; size: .; length: 13; V: TRBV20-1; CDR3: CSAGLAGPYEQYF
J: TRBJ1-4; size: .; length: 14; V: TRBV5-1; CDR3: CASRTGSEQEKLFF
J: TRBJ2-6; size: many; length: 14; V: TRBV6-2/TRBV6-3; CDR3: CASSQGSGANVLTF
J: TRBJ1-2; size: .; length: 15; V: TRBV20-1; CDR3: CSARVYWDRGYGYTF
J: TRBJ1-5; size: .; length: 18; V: TRBV20-1; CDR3: CSARNRDLRNTSNQPQHF
J: TRBJ2-2; size: few; length: 19; V: TRBV11-2; CDR3: CASSLVWRAGVVNTGELFF
J: TRBJ2-7; size: .; length: 14; V: TRBV27; CDR3: CASSLISGYYEQYF
J: TRBJ1-1; size: .; length: 16; V: TRBV5-1; CDR3: CASSPGTGGMRTEAFF
J: TRBJ2-7; size: .; length: 14; V: TRBV6-1; CDR3: CATLKAFGGYEQYF
J: TRBJ2-7; size: .; length: 14; V: TRBV18; CDR3: CASSPEGSSHEQYF
J: TRBJ2-3; size: once; length: 15; V: TRBV20-1; CDR3: CSARVQAHKGDTQYF
J: TRBJ1-6; size: .; length: 14; V: TRBV27; CDR3: CASRDHGYNSPLHF
J: TRBJ1-4; size: .; length: 14; V: TRBV12-3/TRBV12-4; CDR3: CASSPTTGGEKLFF
J: TRBJ1-3; size: .; length: 13; V: TRBV29-1; CDR3: CSVRAMAGNTIYF
J: TRBJ1-2; size: .; length: 15; V: TRBV5-1; CDR3: CASSLTGGMNYGYTF